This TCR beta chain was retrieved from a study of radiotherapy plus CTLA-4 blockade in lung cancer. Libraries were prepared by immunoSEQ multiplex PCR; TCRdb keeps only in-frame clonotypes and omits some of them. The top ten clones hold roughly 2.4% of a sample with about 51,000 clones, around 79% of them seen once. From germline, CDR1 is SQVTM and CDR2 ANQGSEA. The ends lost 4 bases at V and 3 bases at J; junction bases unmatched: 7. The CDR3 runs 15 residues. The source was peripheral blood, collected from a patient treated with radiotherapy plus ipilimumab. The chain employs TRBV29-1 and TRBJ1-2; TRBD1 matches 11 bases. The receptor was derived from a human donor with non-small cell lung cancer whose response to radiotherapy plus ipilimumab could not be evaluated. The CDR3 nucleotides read TGCAGCGTTGGGGCTCCGGGACAGGGGGACTATGGCTACACCTTC. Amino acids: CSVGAPGQGDYGYTF.